This T cell receptor beta chain was recorded in a study of CD8 T cells in ankylosing spondylitis. TCRdb recomputed calls from the 5' RACE reads with MiXCR, one row per CDR3 protein. There are a few hundred thousand distinct CDR3 sequences in the sample; 9.5% to 12% occur only once, and around 7% lies in the top ten. Whole-study findings and limits: Characteristic of ankylosing spondylitis blood, it appeared, was a TCR beta motif comprising 7 to 9 highly homologous variants. Clones linked to the disease showed a CD8+ phenotype. They occurred at relatively low frequencies in peripheral blood. Within matched ankylosing spondylitis synovial fluid, disease-linked clones were reportedly significantly enriched.

A word on this clonotype: The target antigen is unknown.

With 0 bases clipped from V and 10 bases from J, the junction kept 5 bases outside the gene matches. Per germline, CDR1 DFQATT and CDR2 SNEGSKA (reference sequence). This CDR3 is 13 amino acids long. The clonotype comes from a male donor with ankylosing spondylitis or in good health (not recorded which). Sequenced: blood, either unsorted or a sorted T cell fraction (not recorded which). The chain is built from TRBV20-1 and TRBJ2-1, with TRBD2 matching over 8 bases. As DNA, the CDR3 is TGCAGTGCTAGAGATCCGGGCGGGAGGGAGCAGTTCTTC. The encoded protein is CSARDPGGREQFF.